A selection of T cell receptor beta chains follows, all from one sample in a study of technical replicates of blood from several donors. Sequencing was performed with immunoSEQ multiplex PCR; in TCRdb, only in-frame clones are kept and a portion is missing. The sample records just under 85,000 clones, around nine tenths being singletons. The source material was T cells isolated from PBMCs. Receptors were obtained from a human donor in good health. Each CDR3 is given with its conserved first and last residue. The D gene is left open where the match is weak. Not all rows give a size; the values are once, few, many and, for expanded clones, a class.

>TRBV5-4|-|TRBJ1-1|once
TGTGCCAGCAGCTTAGGTTTGAGGGACTCTAGGGAGAACACTGAAGCTTTCTTT
CASSLGLRDSRENTEAFF
>TRBV5-5|-|TRBJ2-7|-
TGTGCCAGCACCTTGAGGGGGTCCTACGAGCAGTACTTC
CASTLRGSYEQYF
>TRBV18|TRBD1|TRBJ1-6|-
TGTGCCAGCTCACCACTCGACAGGGGCCTTAATTCACCCCTCCACTTT
CASSPLDRGLNSPLHF
>TRBV29-1|-|TRBJ1-2|-
TGCAGCGTTGAAGATCGAGCTGTCGGCTACACCTTC
CSVEDRAVGYTF
>TRBV12-5|-|TRBJ1-2|-
TGTGCTAGTGGTTTGGTACCCACAGGGAGTGCCCACTTCTATGGCTACACCTTC
CASGLVPTGSAHFYGYTF
>TRBV6-1|TRBD1|TRBJ1-5|-
TGTGCCAGCAGTGAAGCGCTGGGGGACAGGGTGACCATCGGCAATCAGCCCCAGCATTTT
CASSEALGDRVTIGNQPQHF
>TRBV5-4|TRBD2|TRBJ2-7|-
TGTGCCAGCAGCTGGCGGGAGGGATTAACCTACGAGCAGTACTTC
CASSWREGLTYEQYF
>TRBV7-9|-|TRBJ1-2|-
TGTGCCAGCAGCGATAGCCTGCTAGTTGCTAACTATGGCTACACCTTC
CASSDSLLVANYGYTF
>TRBV5-5|-|TRBJ2-6|-
TGTGCCAGCAGCTTGGGTACGGCTGGGGCCAACGTCCTGACTTTC
CASSLGTAGANVLTF
>TRBV19|-|TRBJ1-1|-
TGTGCCAGTAGTATCTGGGGGGAGACTGAAGCTTTCTTT
CASSIWGETEAFF
>TRBV6-1|-|TRBJ1-5|-
TGTGCCAGCAGTGGGTCGGCAGGGCTAAGTCAGCCCCAGCATTTT
CASSGSAGLSQPQHF
>TRBV2|-|TRBJ1-4|-
TGTGCCAGCGTGGGGGGGGCTTCTAATGAAAAACTGTTTTTT
CASVGGASNEKLFF
>TRBV7-6|TRBD1|TRBJ1-1|-
TGTGCCAGCAGCTTAGGAGGGGGCGATTTGAACACTGAAGCTTTCTTT
CASSLGGGDLNTEAFF
>TRBV10-3|TRBD1|TRBJ2-5|-
TGTGCCATCAGGCCAGGGGGCGGACACCAAGAGACCCAGTACTTC
CAIRPGGGHQETQYF
>TRBV10-1|TRBD1|TRBJ2-7|once
TGCGCCAGCAGCTACGACAGGGTTCCAACCTACGAGCAGTACTTC
CASSYDRVPTYEQYF
>TRBV11-2|-|TRBJ1-1|-
TGTGCCAGCAGCTTAGGCGGGAACACTGAAGCTTTCTTT
CASSLGGNTEAFF
>TRBV19|-|TRBJ2-7|-
TGTGCCAGTAGTAGCGGGATTGCCTACGAGCAGTACTTC
CASSSGIAYEQYF
>TRBV18|TRBD2|TRBJ2-1|-
TGTGCCAGCTCACCACCAACTAGCGGGGGGAGCTCCTACAATGAGCAGTTCTTC
CASSPPTSGGSSYNEQFF
>TRBV6-1|-|TRBJ2-1|-
TGTGCCAGCAGTATAACAGGGAATCCCTACAATGAGCAGTTCTTC
CASSITGNPYNEQFF
>TRBV5-4|TRBD2|TRBJ2-7|-
TGTGCCAGCAGTCAGCCGGGACTAAGGGAGCAGTACTTC
CASSQPGLREQYF
>TRBV11-2|-|TRBJ2-5|once
TGTGCCAGCAGCTTAGGAAGGGGCCAGTACTTC
CASSLGRGQYF
>TRBV11-2|TRBD2|TRBJ2-5|-
TGTGCCAGCAGCTTGGGGCTAGCGGGAGTTGAGACCCAGTACTTC
CASSLGLAGVETQYF
>TRBV6-4|-|TRBJ1-1|-
TGTGCCAGCAGTGTAGGGGTCTGGACTGAAGCTTTCTTT
CASSVGVWTEAFF
>TRBV30|-|TRBJ2-7|once
TGTGCCTGGGAACTCGGGGGTTCCTACGAGCAGTACTTC
CAWELGGSYEQYF
>TRBV28|-|TRBJ2-7|-
TGTGCCAGCAGCCCTCGACAGGCCGGTTACGAGCAGTACTTC
CASSPRQAGYEQYF
>TRBV11-3|TRBD2|TRBJ2-2|-
TGTGCCAGCAGCTCGACTAGCGGGAGTGATCGCACCGGGGAGCTGTTTTTT
CASSSTSGSDRTGELFF
>TRBV6-6|-|TRBJ2-1|once
TGTGCCACCGGGACCGCGGGGATGGCTTACAATGAGCAGTTCTTC
CATGTAGMAYNEQFF
>TRBV19|TRBD1|TRBJ2-7|-
TGTGCCAGTAGGGGGACAGGGTCCTACGAGCAGTACTTC
CASRGTGSYEQYF
>TRBV7-9|TRBD1|TRBJ1-3|-
TGTGCCAGCAGCTCAGGACAGGGTGCGTCTGGAAACACCATATATTTT
CASSSGQGASGNTIYF
>TRBV7-9|-|TRBJ1-5|-
TGTGCCAGCAGCTTACCGGGAGTCCATCAGCCCCAGCATTTT
CASSLPGVHQPQHF
>TRBV15|TRBD2|TRBJ2-1|-
TGTGCCACCAGCCCCAAACACCGTACTAGCGGGGTCTACAATGAGCAGTTCTTC
CATSPKHRTSGVYNEQFF
>TRBV7-9|TRBD1|TRBJ1-2|-
TGTGCCAGCAGCCCCTACAGGCCAGGGGGCCAAGAAAGTAACTATGGCTACACCTTC
CASSPYRPGGQESNYGYTF
>TRBV28|TRBD2|TRBJ2-5|-
TGTGCCAGCAGTTTACCGGGACTAGCGGGAGGAGAGACCCAGTACTTC
CASSLPGLAGGETQYF
>TRBV2|-|TRBJ2-1|-
TGTGCCAGCAGGGATCAGGGTAACTACAATGAGCAGTTCTTC
CASRDQGNYNEQFF
>TRBV9|-|TRBJ1-6|-
TGTGCCAGCAGCGTAGGGGCGGGTCGGTCCTATAATTCACCCCTCCACTTT
CASSVGAGRSYNSPLHF
>TRBV11-2|TRBD2|TRBJ2-2|-
TGTGCCAGCAGCGATAGCGGGAGCCTCGCCGGGGAGCTGTTTTTT
CASSDSGSLAGELFF
>TRBV10-1|-|TRBJ1-5|-
TGCGCCAGCAGTGAGGTCGACAGGAGGAATCAGCCCCAGCATTTT
CASSEVDRRNQPQHF
>TRBV4-1|TRBD1|TRBJ1-2|once
TGCGCCAGCAGCTTTCCGGGACAGCGCAGACCGTCTAACTATGGCTACACCTTC
CASSFPGQRRPSNYGYTF
>TRBV7-2|TRBD2|TRBJ2-3|once
TGTGCCAGCAGCTCTAGCGGGGGGGCGCAGTATTTT
CASSSSGGAQYF
>TRBV5-6|-|TRBJ2-7|-
TGTGCCAGCAGCTTACAGGGTCTTGGCTACGAGCAGTACTTC
CASSLQGLGYEQYF
>TRBV25-1|-|TRBJ2-7|-
TGTGCCAGCAGTGAAGGTGGACTTGGGGCCTACGAGCAGTACTTC
CASSEGGLGAYEQYF
>TRBV7-6|-|TRBJ2-7|-
TGTGCCAGCAGTCGCGACAGGCGCTCCTACGAGCAGTACTTC
CASSRDRRSYEQYF
>TRBV2|-|TRBJ1-5|-
TGTGCCAGCAGTGAAGGGAGAGGGGGAGATCAGCCCCAGCATTTT
CASSEGRGGDQPQHF
>TRBV7-9|TRBD1|TRBJ2-5|-
TGTGCCAGCAGCTTAGCTCGTTCGGGACAGGGGGGTAAAGAGACCCAGTACTTC
CASSLARSGQGGKETQYF
>TRBV25-1|TRBD1|TRBJ2-1|-
TGTGCCAGCAGGGGTGCGGGACAGGGTAGCAATGAGCAGTTCTTC
CASRGAGQGSNEQFF
>TRBV5-1|-|TRBJ1-1|-
TGCGCCAGCAGCCCTAGCCGGGCAGCCACGAACACTGAAGCTTTCTTT
CASSPSRAATNTEAFF